The 9 T cell receptor beta chains given below trace back to one sample, sequenced in a study of T cell responses to AZD1222 COVID-19 vaccine. Produced via immunoSEQ multiplex PCR; TCRdb's table is partial and in-frame only. The repertoire holds approximately 150,000 clones, around 91% seen once, with about a tenth in the top ten. The source material was peripheral blood, sampled 28 days after the second AZD1222 dose. These receptor sequences come from an adult who received the AZD1222 COVID-19 vaccine.

The J gene is TRBJ1-5, the V gene TRBV3-1 (or the pseudogene TRBV3-2); 8 positions agree with TRBD1. Germline CDR1 is LGHDT and CDR2 is YNNKEL (reference sequence). Trimming at V came to 5 bases and at J to 4 bases, leaving 4 bases not matched to a gene. This CDR3 region has 14 residues. The CDR3 DNA reads TGTGCCAGCAGCACAGGGGGGTTAAATCAGCCCCAGCATTTT. Translation: CASSTGGLNQPQHF.

DNA of the CDR3: TGTGCAAGTCGCCACCGACTGGGCCGTCCCTACGAGCAGTACGTC. Translated, it gives CASRHRLGRPYEQYV. V and J are TRBV12-2 and TRBJ2-7. TRBV12-2 is a recognized pseudogene. The CDR3 sequence is 15 residues long.

This clone was detected a few times. The chain has TRBV7-8 and TRBJ2-5; D call uncertain. Germline assignment: CDR1 SGHVS and CDR2 FQNEAQ. Trimming removed 3 bases at V and 1 base at J, with 9 bases between. The CDR3 has 14 amino acids. The CDR3 DNA follows: TGTGCCAGCAGCTTCCAAACATTCCAAGAGACCCAGTACTTC. This gives the protein CASSFQTFQETQYF.

The chain uses TRBV10-3 and TRBJ1-2, with D unresolved. Trimming pared 6 bases from V and 0 bases from J, leaving 14 bases between. This CDR3 contains 15 residues. Germline V gene data show CDR1 as ENHRY and CDR2 as SYGVKD. The CDR3 DNA sequence: TGTGCCATCAGGGAGGGAAATCAGGCTAACTATGGCTACACCTTC. Translated: CAIREGNQANYGYTF.

The chain couples TRBV27 to TRBJ1-1, with 8 positions matching TRBD1. The CDR3 contains 17 residues. Losses at the gene ends were 2 bases for V and 2 bases for J; bases not matched to a gene: 10. Germline assignment: CDR1 MNHEY and CDR2 SMNVEV (reference sequence). Here the CDR3 DNA reads TGTGCCAGCAGTTTACAATTTGGGACAGGCGCCAACACTGAAGCTTTCTTT. Protein: CASSLQFGTGANTEAFF.

The V and J genes are TRBV7-9 and TRBJ1-4, with a weak D call TRBD1 (6 bases). The CDR3 is 15 residues long. Germline V gene lookup returns CDR1 SEHNR and CDR2 FQNEAQ (reference sequence). V lost 5 bases, J lost 8 bases, and 18 bases lay in between. The CDR3 coding sequence is TGTGCCAGCAGCGTAGATGGGGGGCGAAACGAAAAACTGTTTTTT. This gives the protein CASSVDGGRNEKLFF.

J is TRBJ2-3 and V is TRBV27, with TRBD2 matching 9 bases. The germline gives CDR1 MNHEY, CDR2 SMNVEV (reference sequence). The CDR3 consists of 15 residues. Germline trimming cut 6 bases from V and 4 bases from J; bases unmatched to any gene: 8. This CDR3 is CASRLAGAPPDTQYF. The CDR3 coding sequence is TGTGCCAGCAGGTTAGCGGGGGCCCCGCCAGATACGCAGTATTTT.

This chain connects TRBV7-9 to TRBJ1-2; tentative D call: TRBD1 (5 bases). This CDR3 is built from 14 residues. V shed 7 bases and J shed 3 bases, with 15 bases lying between them. Germline V gene sequence: CDR1 SEHNR, CDR2 FQNEAQ (reference sequence). CDR3 region: CASNLGGSHYGYTF. The CDR3 DNA sequence: TGTGCCAGCAACCTTGGGGGGTCGCACTATGGCTACACCTTC.

The chain couples TRBV28 to TRBJ2-5; D is possibly TRBD2 (6 bases). Trimming took 5 bases from V and 4 from J, leaving 20 bases between them. Germline assignment: CDR1 MDHEN and CDR2 SYDVKM. The CDR3 totals 16 residues. The CDR3 DNA reads as TGTGCCAGCAGTAGGGCGGGACCCGGAGATGGAGAGACCCAGTACTTC. The encoded protein is CASSRAGPGDGETQYF.